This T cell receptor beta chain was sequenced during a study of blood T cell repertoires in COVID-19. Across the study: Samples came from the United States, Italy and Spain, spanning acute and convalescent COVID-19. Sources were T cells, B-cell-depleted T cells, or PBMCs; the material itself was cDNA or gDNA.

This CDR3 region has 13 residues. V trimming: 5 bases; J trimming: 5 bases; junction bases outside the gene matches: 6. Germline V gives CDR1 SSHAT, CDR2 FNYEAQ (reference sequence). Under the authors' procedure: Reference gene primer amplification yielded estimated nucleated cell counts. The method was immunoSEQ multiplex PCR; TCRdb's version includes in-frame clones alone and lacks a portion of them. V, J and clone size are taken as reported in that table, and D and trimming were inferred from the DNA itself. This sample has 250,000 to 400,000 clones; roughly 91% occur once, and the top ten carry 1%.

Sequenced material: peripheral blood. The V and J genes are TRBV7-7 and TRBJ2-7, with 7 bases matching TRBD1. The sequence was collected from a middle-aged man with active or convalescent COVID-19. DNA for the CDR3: TGTGCCAGCAGCCCCCTACAGGGGAACGAGCAGTACTTC. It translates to CASSPLQGNEQYF.